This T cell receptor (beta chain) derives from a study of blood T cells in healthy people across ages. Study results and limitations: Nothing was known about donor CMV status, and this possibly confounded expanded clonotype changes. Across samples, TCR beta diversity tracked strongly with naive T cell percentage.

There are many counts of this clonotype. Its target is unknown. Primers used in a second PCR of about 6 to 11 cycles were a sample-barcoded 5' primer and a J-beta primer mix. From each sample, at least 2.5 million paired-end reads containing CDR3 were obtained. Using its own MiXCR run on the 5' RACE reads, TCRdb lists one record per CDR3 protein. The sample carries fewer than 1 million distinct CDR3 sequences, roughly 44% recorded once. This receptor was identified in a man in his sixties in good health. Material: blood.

The CDR3 DNA sequence: TGTGCCAGCAGCCCCCCCCGGACAGGGGGTAGCGATGGCTACACCTTC. Amino acids: CASSPPRTGGSDGYTF. The genes are TRBV5-6 and TRBJ1-2; 10 positions match TRBD1. The germline gives CDR1 SGHDT, CDR2 YYEEEE. V was clipped by 4 bases and J by 6 bases; unmatched bases: 12. CDR3 length: 16 residues.